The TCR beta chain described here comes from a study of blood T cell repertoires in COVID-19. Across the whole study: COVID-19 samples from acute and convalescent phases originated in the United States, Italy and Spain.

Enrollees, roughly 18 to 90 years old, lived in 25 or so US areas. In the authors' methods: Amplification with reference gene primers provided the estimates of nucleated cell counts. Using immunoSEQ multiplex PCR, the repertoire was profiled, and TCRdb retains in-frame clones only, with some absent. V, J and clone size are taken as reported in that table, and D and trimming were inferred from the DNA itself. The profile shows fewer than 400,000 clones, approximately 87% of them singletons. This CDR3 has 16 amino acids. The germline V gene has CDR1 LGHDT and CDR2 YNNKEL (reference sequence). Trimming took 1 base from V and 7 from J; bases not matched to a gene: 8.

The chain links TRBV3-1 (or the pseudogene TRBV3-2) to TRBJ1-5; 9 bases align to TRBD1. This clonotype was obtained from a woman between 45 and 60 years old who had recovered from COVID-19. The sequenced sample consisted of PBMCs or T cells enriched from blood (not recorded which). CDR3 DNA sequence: TGTGCCAGCAGCCAAGCAACCGGGACAGGGAGGCAGCCCCAGCATTTT. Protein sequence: CASSQATGTGRQPQHF.